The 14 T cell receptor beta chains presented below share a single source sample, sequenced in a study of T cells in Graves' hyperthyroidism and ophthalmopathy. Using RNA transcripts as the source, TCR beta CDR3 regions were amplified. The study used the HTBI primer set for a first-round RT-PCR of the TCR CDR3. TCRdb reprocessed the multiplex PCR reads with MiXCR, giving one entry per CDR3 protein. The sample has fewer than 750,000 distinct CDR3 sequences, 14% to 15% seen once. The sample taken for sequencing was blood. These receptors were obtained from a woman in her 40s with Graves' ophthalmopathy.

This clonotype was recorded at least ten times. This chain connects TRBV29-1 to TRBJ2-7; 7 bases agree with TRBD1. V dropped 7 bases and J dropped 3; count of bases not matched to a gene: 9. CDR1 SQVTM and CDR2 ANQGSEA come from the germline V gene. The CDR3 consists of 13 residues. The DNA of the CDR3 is TGCAGCGCTGGCCCGGGACAGAGCTACGAGCAGTACTTC. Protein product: CSAGPGQSYEQYF.

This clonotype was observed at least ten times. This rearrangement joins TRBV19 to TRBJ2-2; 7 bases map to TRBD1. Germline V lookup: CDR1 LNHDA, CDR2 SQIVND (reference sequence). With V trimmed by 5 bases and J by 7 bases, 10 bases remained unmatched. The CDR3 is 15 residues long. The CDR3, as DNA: TGTGCCAGTAGTCACCGACAGGGTTCACTCGGGGAGCTGTTTTTT. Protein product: CASSHRQGSLGELFF. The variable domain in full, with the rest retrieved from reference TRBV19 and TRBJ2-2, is DGGITQSPKYLFRKEGQNVTLSCEQNLNHDAMYWYRQDPGQGLRLIYYSQIVNDFQKGDIAEGYSVSREKKESFPLTVTSAQKNPTAFYLCASSHRQGSLGELFFGEGSRLTVL.

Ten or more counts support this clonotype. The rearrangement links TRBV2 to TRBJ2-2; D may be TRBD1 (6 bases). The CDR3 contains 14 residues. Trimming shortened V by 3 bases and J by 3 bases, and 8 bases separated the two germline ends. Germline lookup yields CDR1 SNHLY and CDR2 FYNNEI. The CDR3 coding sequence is TGTGCCAGCAGTGACGGACAGTACACCGGGGAGCTGTTTTTT. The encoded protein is CASSDGQYTGELFF.

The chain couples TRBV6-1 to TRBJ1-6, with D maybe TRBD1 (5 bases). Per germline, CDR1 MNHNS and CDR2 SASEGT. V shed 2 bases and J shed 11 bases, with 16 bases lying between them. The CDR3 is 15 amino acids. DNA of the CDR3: TGTGCCAGCAGTGAATTGGGGGGGTACGGTACACCCCTCCACTTT. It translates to CASSELGGYGTPLHF.

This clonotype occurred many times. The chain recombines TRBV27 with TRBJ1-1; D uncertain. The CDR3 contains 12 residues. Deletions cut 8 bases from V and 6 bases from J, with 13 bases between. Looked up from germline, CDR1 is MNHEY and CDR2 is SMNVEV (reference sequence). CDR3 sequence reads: CASGLSSAEAFF. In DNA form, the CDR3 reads TGTGCCAGCGGATTAAGTAGCGCTGAAGCTTTCTTT.

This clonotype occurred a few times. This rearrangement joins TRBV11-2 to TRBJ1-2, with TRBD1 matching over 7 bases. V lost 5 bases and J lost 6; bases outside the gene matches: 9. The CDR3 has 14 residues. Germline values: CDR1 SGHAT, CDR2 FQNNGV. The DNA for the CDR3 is TGTGCCAGCAGCCCATGGGACAGAACCGATGGCTACACCTTC. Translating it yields CASSPWDRTDGYTF. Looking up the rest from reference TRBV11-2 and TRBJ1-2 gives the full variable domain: EAGVAQSPRYKIIEKRQSVAFWCNPISGHATLYWYQQILGQGPKLLIQFQNNGVVDDSQLPKDRFSAERLKGVDSTLKIQPAKLEDSAVYLCASSPWDRTDGYTFGSGTRLTVV.

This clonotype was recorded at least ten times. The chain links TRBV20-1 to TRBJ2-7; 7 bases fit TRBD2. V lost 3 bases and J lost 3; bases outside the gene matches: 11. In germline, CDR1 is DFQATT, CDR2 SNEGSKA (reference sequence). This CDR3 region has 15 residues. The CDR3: CSARRLAVGIYEQYF. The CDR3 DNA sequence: TGCAGTGCTAGGCGGCTAGCGGTAGGGATCTACGAGCAGTACTTC.

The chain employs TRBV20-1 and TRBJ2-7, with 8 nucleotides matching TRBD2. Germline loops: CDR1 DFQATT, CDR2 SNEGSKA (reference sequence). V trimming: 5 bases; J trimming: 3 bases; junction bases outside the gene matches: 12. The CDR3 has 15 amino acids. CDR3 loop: CSAEGVLAGGYEQYF. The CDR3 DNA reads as TGCAGTGCTGAGGGGGTGCTCGCGGGGGGCTACGAGCAGTACTTC.

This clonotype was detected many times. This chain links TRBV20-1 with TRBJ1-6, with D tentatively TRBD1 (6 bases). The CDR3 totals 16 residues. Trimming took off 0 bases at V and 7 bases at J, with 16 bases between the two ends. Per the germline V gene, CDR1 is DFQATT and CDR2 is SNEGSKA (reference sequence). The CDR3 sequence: CSARDWGTHGNSPLHF. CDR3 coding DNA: TGCAGTGCTAGAGATTGGGGGACACATGGGAATTCACCCCTCCACTTT.

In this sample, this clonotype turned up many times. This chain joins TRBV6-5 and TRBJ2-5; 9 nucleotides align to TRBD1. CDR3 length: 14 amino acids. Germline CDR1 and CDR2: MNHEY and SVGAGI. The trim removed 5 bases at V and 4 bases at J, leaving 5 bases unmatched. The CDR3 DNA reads TGTGCCAGCAGTCCGACAGGGGGTGCAGAGACCCAGTACTTC. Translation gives CASSPTGGAETQYF.

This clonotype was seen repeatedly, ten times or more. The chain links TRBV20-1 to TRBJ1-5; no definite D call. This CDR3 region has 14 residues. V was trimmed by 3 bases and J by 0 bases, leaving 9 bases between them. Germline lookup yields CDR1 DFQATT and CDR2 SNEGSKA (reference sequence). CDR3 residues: CSARRGNSNQPQHF. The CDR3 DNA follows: TGCAGTGCTAGGCGCGGGAATAGCAATCAGCCCCAGCATTTT.

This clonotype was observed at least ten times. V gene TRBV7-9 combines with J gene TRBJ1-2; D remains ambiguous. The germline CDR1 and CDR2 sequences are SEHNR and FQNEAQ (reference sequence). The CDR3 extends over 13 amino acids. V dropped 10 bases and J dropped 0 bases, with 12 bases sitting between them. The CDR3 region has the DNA TGTGCCACCCCCCTCGGGGCTAACTATGGCTACACCTTC. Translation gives CATPLGANYGYTF.

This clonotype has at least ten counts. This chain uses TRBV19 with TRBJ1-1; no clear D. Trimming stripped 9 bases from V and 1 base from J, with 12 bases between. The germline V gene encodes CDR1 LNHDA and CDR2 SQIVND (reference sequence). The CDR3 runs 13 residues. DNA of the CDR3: TGTGCCAGCCGGAGGGCGGAGAACACTGAAGCTTTCTTT. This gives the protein CASRRAENTEAFF.

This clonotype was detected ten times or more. The DNA of the CDR3 is TGCGCCAGCAGCATCCGTACCGGGACAGGGGGAGAGACCCAGTACTTC. Translated: CASSIRTGTGGETQYF. The chain couples TRBV5-1 to TRBJ2-5; 11 nucleotides match TRBD1. The germline V gene has CDR1 SGHRS and CDR2 YFSETQ. This CDR3 has 16 amino acids. With V trimmed by 4 bases and J by 4 bases, 9 bases remained unmatched.